The present T cell receptor beta chain was sequenced within a study of CD8 T cells in ankylosing spondylitis. Study-wide results and caveats: Ankylosing spondylitis blood seemed to carry a telltale TCR beta motif made of about 8 highly homologous variants. Previously reported in reactive arthritis synovial fluid and blood were some of the motif variants. According to the report, clones linked to the disease were significantly enriched in matched synovial fluid samples taken from ankylosing spondylitis patients.

With respect to this clonotype: Its antigen is not identified.

It was by quantitative 5'-RACE with molecular barcodes that TCR beta libraries were made. Via MiXCR, TCRdb re-called the 5' RACE reads, giving one row per CDR3 protein. The data hold a few hundred thousand distinct CDR3 sequences, with roughly 13% observed a single time. The sequenced material came from blood, either unsorted or a sorted T cell fraction (not recorded which). This TCR was recovered from a male donor with ankylosing spondylitis.

DNA for the CDR3: TGTGCCAGCAGCTTCGGCGGGAGCGGACTCTCCTACAATGAGCAGTTCTTC. Amino acids: CASSFGGSGLSYNEQFF. V gene TRBV7-9 combines with J gene TRBJ2-1, with 7 bases aligning to TRBD2. Trimming at V came to 3 bases and at J to 0 bases, leaving 8 bases not matched to a gene. Looked up from germline, CDR1 is SEHNR and CDR2 is FQNEAQ (reference sequence). The CDR3 totals 17 residues.